What follows is one T cell receptor (beta chain) and its context. The antigen is unknown. Germline assignment: CDR1 LNHNV and CDR2 YYDKDF (reference sequence). V was clipped by 8 bases and J by 3 bases; unmatched bases: 9. The CDR3 is 14 residues long. This sample was taken from a study of OX40 agonist ivuxolimab in advanced cancers. Background on the study: The drug used for patients, ivuxolimab, was an agonistic anti-OX40 (CD134) antibody.

Findings of the study overall: The study found that CD8+ T cells averaged more expanded clones than CD4+.

This table comes from immunoSEQ multiplex PCR, and its TCRdb copy is limited to in-frame clones, with some not included. The repertoire includes 30,000 to 40,000 clones, roughly 90% of them detected once, and more than 35% sits in the top ten. The chain uses TRBV15 and TRBJ1-1; 7 bases are shared with TRBD1. This specimen was CD4+ or CD8+ T cells sorted from blood, taken in a trial of the OX40 agonist ivuxolimab. The source is an adult with an advanced solid tumor such as melanoma, head and neck, liver or kidney cancer. CDR3 bases: TGTGCCACCCTGAAACAGGGGTTGTACACTGAAGCTTTCTTT. Translation: CATLKQGLYTEAFF.